The clone carrying this TCR beta chain was seen a single time. Per germline, CDR1 MNHNY and CDR2 SVGAGI (reference sequence). This CDR3 has 17 residues. V was pared by 5 bases and J by 2 bases, with 21 bases between. This specimen comes from a study of blood T cell repertoires in COVID-19. On the study more broadly: PBMCs, B-cell-depleted T cells, or T cells were the source of the cDNA or gDNA that made up the material.

Method: immunoSEQ multiplex PCR; TCRdb's copy keeps in-frame clones and lacks some. In the table there are under 300,000 clones, around 82% of which are singletons. The specimen sequenced was peripheral blood. The clonotype originates from a woman at least 80 years old with active or convalescent COVID-19. The chain uses TRBV6-6 and TRBJ1-1; D remains ambiguous. This chain's CDR3 is CASSLLGAEGVNTEAFF. In nucleotides, the CDR3 is TGTGCCAGCAGTCTCCTCGGAGCAGAAGGAGTCAACACTGAAGCTTTCTTT.